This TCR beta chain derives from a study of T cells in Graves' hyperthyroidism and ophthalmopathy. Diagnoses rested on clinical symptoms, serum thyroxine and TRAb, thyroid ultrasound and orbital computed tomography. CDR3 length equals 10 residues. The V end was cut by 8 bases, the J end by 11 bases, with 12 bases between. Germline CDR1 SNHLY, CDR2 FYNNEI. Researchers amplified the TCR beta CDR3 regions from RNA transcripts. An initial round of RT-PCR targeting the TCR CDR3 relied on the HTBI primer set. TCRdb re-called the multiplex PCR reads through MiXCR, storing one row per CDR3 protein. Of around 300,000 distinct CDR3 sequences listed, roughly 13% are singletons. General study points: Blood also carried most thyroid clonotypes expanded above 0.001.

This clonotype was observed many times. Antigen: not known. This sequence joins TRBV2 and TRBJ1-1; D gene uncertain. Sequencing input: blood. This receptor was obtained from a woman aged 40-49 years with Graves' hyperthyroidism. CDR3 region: CASGGRAAFF. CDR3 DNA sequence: TGTGCCAGCGGAGGGCGGGCCGCTTTCTTT.